Described below is a single T cell receptor (beta chain) sequence and its context. Its specificity is unknown. This CDR3 is 15 amino acids long. Germline CDR1 SGDLS, CDR2 YYNGEE. Trimming pared 7 bases from V and 1 base from J, leaving 17 bases between. These data originate in a study of post-analysis software for immune sequencing data. Study context: As for disease course, relapsing-remitting, secondary progressive and progressive-relapsing multiple sclerosis were all included. Study-level findings and limits: Higher frequency in patients than in controls was seen for about five TRBV segments, with TRBV5-6, TRBV5-1 and TRBV20-1 among them. Diversity measured as normalized Chao1 was significantly lower in multiple sclerosis patients than in controls. With F measure, samples from one preparation batch clustered together strongly.

TCR beta libraries were prepared from cDNA with unique molecular identifiers. The yield from roughly 1 to 10 million T cells was approximately 500,000 cDNA molecules in total. TCRdb ran MiXCR on the PCR reads and lists one entry per CDR3 protein. The sample consists of about 400,000 distinct CDR3 sequences, 30% to 45% of them appearing once. The chain recombines TRBV9 with TRBJ1-1, with TRBD1 as a possible D gene (5 bases). Sequencing was performed on blood. This clonotype was obtained from a girl between 10 and 17 years old with multiple sclerosis. In nucleotides, the CDR3 is TGTGCCAGCCTATTACTGGGGGAGTGGAACACTGAAGCTTTCTTT. It specifies CASLLLGEWNTEAFF.